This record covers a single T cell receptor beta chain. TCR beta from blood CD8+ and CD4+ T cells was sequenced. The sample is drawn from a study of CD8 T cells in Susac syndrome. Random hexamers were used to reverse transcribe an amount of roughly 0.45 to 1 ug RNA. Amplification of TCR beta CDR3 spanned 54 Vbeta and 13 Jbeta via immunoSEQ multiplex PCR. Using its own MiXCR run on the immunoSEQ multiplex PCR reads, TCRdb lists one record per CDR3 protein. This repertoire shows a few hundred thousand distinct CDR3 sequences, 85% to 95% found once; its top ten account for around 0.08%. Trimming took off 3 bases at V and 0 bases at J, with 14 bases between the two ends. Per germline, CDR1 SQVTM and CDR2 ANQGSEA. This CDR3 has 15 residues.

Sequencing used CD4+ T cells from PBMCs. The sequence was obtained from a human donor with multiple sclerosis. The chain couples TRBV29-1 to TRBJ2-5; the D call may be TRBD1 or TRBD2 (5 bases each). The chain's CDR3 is CSVDASGRYQETQYF. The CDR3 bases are TGCAGCGTTGACGCTTCGGGACGGTACCAAGAGACCCAGTACTTC.